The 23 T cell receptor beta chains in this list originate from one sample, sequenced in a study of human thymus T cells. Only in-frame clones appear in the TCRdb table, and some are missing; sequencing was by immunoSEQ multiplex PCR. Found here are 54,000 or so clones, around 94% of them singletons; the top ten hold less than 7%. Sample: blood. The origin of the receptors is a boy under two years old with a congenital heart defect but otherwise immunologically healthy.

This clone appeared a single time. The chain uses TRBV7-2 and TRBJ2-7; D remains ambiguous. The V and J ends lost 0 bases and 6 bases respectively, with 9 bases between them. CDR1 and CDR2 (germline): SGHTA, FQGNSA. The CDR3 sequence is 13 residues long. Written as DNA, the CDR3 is TGTGCCAGCAGCTTAGCAGGGTACACCGAGCAGTACTTC. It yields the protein CASSLAGYTEQYF. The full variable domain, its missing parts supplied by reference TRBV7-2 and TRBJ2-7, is GAGVSQSPSNKVTEKGKDVELRCDPISGHTALYWYRQSLGQGLEFLIYFQGNSAPDKSGLPSDRFSAERTGGSVSTLTIQRTQQEDSAVYLCASSLAGYTEQYFGPGTRLTVT.

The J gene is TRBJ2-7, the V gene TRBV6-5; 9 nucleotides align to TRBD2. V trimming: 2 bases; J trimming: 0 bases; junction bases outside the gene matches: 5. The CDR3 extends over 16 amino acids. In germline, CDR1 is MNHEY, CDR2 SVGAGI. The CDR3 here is CASSYTLAGASYEQYF. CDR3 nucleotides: TGTGCCAGCAGTTACACTTTAGCGGGAGCCTCCTACGAGCAGTACTTC.

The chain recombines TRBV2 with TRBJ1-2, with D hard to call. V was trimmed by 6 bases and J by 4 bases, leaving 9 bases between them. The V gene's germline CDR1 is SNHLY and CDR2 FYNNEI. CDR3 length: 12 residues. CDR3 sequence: CASRRVGYGYTF. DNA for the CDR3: TGTGCCAGCAGGAGGGTCGGCTATGGCTACACCTTC.

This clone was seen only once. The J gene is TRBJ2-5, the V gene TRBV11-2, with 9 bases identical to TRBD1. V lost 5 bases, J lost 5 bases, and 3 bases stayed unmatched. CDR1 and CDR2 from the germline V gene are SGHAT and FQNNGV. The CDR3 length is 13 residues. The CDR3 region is CASSTGQGETQYF. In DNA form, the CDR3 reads TGTGCCAGCAGCACGGGACAGGGTGAGACCCAGTACTTC.

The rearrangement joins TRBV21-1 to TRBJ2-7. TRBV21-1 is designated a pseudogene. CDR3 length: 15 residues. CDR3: CASSKKIAISYEQYF. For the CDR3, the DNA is TGTGCCAGCAGCAAAAAGATTGCAATCTCCTACGAGCAGTACTTC.

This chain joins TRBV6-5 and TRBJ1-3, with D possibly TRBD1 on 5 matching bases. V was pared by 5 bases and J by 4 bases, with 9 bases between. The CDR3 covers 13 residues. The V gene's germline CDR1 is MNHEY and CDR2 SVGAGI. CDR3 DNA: TGTGCCAGCAGTAGGGACTTGGGAAACACCATATATTTT. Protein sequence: CASSRDLGNTIYF.

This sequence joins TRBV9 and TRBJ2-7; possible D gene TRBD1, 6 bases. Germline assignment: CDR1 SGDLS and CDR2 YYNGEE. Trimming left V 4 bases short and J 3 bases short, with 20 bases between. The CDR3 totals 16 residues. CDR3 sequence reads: CASSSLDSPHFYEQYF. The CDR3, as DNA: TGTGCCAGCAGCTCCTTGGACAGTCCCCACTTCTACGAGCAGTACTTC. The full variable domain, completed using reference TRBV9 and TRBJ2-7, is DSGVTQTPKHLITATGQRVTLRCSPRSGDLSVYWYQQSLDQGLQFLIQYYNGEERAKGNILERFSAQQFPDLHSELNLSSLELGDSALYFCASSSLDSPHFYEQYFGPGTRLTVT.

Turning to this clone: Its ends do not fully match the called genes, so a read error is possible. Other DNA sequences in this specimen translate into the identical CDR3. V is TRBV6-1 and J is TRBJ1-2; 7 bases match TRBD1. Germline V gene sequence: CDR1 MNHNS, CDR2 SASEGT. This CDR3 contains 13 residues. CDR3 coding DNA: TGTGCCAGCAGCGAAGGCAGGGGGTATGGCTACACCTTC. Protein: CASSEGRGYGYTF.

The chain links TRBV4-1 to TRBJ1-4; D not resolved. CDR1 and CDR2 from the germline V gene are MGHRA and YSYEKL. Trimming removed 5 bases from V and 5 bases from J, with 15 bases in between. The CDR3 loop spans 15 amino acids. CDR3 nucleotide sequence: TGCGCCAGCAGCTCTGGGCCCCGATCCAATGAAAAACTGTTTTTT. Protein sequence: CASSSGPRSNEKLFF.

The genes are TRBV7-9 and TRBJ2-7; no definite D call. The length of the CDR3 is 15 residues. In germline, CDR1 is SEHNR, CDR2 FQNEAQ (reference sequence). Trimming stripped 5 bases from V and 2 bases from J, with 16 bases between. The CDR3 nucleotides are TGTGCCAGCAGCCCCACCGAAACAAAGACCTACGAGCAGTACTTC. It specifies CASSPTETKTYEQYF.

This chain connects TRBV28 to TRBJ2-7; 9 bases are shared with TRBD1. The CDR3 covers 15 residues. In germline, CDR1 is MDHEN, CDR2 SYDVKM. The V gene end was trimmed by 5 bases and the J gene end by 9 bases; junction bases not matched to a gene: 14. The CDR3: CASSRPGQGPNGQYF. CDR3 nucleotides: TGTGCCAGCAGTCGTCCGGGACAGGGTCCCAACGGGCAGTACTTC. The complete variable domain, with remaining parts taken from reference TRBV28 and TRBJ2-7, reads DVKVTQSSRYLVKRTGEKVFLECVQDMDHENMFWYRQDPGLGLRLIYFSYDVKMKEKGDIPEGYSVSREKKERFSLILESASTNQTSMYLCASSRPGQGPNGQYFGPGTRLTVT.

CDR3 residues: CASSFRLAGAGDTQYF. The CDR3 DNA follows: TGTGCCAGCAGCTTTCGTCTAGCGGGAGCCGGAGATACGCAGTATTTT. The chain recombines TRBV7-2 with TRBJ2-3; TRBD2 agrees at 10 bases. Germline CDR1 and CDR2: SGHTA and FQGNSA. J was trimmed by 5 bases and V by 3 bases; bases with no gene match: 8. The CDR3 sequence is 16 residues long.

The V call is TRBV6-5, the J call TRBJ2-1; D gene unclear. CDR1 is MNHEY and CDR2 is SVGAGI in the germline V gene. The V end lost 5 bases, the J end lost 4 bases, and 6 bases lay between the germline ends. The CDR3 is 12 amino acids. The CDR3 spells CASSHGYNEQFF. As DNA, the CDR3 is TGTGCCAGCAGTCACGGGTACAATGAGCAGTTCTTC.

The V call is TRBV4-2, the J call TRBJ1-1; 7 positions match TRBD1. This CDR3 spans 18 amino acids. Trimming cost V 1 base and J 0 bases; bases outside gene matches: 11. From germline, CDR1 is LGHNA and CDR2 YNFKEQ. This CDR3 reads CASSQVRSRTGMNTEAFF. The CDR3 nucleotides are TGTGCCAGCAGCCAAGTTCGATCGAGGACAGGAATGAACACTGAAGCTTTCTTT.

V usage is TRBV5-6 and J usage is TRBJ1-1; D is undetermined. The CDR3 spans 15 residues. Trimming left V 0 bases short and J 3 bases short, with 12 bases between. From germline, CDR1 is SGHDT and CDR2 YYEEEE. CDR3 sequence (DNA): TGTGCCAGCAGCTTGGCGATAGACTGGGACACTGAAGCTTTCTTT. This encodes CASSLAIDWDTEAFF.

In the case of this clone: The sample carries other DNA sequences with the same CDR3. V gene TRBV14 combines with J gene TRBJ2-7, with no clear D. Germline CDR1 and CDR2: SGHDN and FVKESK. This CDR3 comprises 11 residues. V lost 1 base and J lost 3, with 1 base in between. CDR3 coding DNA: TGTGCCAGCAGCCAAGGCTACGAGCAGTACTTC. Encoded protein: CASSQGYEQYF.

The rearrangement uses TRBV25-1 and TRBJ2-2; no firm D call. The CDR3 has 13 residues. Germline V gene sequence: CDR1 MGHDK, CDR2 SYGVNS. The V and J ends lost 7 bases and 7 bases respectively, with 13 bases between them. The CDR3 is CASTNNEIGELFF. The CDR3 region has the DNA TGTGCCAGCACCAATAATGAAATCGGGGAGCTGTTTTTT.

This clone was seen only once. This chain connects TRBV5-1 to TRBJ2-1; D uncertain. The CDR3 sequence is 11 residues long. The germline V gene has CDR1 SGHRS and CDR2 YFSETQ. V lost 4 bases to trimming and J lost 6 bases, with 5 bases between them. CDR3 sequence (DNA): TGCGCCAGCAGCCTCGGCAATGAGCAGTTCTTC. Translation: CASSLGNEQFF.

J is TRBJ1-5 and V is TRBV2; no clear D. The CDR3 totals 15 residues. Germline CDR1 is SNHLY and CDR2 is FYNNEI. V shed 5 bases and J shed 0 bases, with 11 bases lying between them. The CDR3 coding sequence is TGTGCCAGCAGTCCCGGGCCCAATAGCAATCAGCCCCAGCATTTT. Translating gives CASSPGPNSNQPQHF.

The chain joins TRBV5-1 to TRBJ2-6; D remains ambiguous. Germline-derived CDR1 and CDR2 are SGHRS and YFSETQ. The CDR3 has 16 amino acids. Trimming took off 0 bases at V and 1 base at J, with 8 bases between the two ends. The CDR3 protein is CASSLGQSSGANVLTF. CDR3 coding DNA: TGCGCCAGCAGCTTGGGGCAGTCTTCTGGGGCCAACGTCCTGACTTTC.

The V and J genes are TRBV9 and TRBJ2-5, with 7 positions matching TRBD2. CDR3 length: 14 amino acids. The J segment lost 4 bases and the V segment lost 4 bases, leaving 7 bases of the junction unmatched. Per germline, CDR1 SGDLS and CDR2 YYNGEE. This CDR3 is CASSYSPSGETQYF. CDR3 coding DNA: TGTGCCAGCAGCTACAGTCCTAGCGGAGAGACCCAGTACTTC.

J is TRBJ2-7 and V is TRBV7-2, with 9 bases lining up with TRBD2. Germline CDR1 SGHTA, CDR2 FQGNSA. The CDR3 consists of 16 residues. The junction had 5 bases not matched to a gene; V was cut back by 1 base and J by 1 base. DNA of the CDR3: TGTGCCAGCAGCTTAGGTGGCGGGAGGGTATCCTACGAGCAGTACTTC. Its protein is CASSLGGGRVSYEQYF.

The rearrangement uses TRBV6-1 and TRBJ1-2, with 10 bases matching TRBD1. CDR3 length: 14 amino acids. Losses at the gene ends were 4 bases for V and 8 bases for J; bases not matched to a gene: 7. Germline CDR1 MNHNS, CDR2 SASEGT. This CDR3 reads CASSGQGAIEGYTF. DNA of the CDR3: TGTGCCAGCAGTGGACAGGGGGCTATAGAAGGCTACACCTTC.